This T cell receptor beta chain was profiled in a study of OX40 agonist ivuxolimab in advanced cancers. The length of the CDR3 is 15 residues. The V gene's germline CDR1 is SGHVS and CDR2 FQNEAQ. Trimming stripped 1 base from V and 5 bases from J, with 14 bases between. Produced via immunoSEQ multiplex PCR; TCRdb's table is partial and in-frame only. The sample includes over 50,000 clones, around nine tenths seen only once; the top ten take 25%. This clone is a singleton in its sample. This sequence originates from an adult with an advanced solid tumor such as melanoma, head and neck, liver or kidney cancer. Here the sequenced sample was CD4+ or CD8+ T cells sorted from blood, taken in a trial of the OX40 agonist ivuxolimab. The gene calls are TRBV7-8 and TRBJ2-5, with D maybe TRBD2 (5 bases). CDR3 sequence: CASSLGARGLETQYF. Written as DNA, the CDR3 is TGTGCCAGCAGCTTAGGGGCCAGAGGGTTGGAGACCCAGTACTTC. The full variable domain, in which reference TRBV7-8 and TRBJ2-5 provide the parts outside the CDR3, is GAGVSQSPRYKVAKRGQDVALRCDPISGHVSLFWYQQALGQGPEFLTYFQNEAQLDKSGLPSDRFFAERPEGSVSTLKIQRTQQEDSAVYLCASSLGARGLETQYFGPGTRLLVL.